A single sample gave rise to the 6 T cell receptor beta chains below, sequenced in a study of metastatic and nonmetastatic thyroid tumors. Treatment of any kind had been given to no patient before thyroid surgery. MiXCR re-clonotyped the PCR reads for TCRdb. The table shows 15,000 to 20,000 clones, with 30% to 35% occurring only once. The sequenced sample consisted of blood. The receptor source for this set is a female donor with papillary thyroid cancer or a benign thyroid nodule (not recorded which). Some clones in this sample may be carry-over from other donors' samples.

This chain uses TRBV11-2 with TRBJ2-3, with 8 bases aligning to TRBD2. The CDR3 contains 17 residues. CDR1 and CDR2 from the germline V gene are SGHAT and FQNNGV. V lost 3 bases to trimming and J lost 4 bases; unmatched junction nucleotides: 12. CDR3 loop: CASSFTGSGSGSDTQYF. CDR3 coding DNA: TGTGCCAGCAGCTTTACTGGGAGCGGGAGTGGGTCAGATACGCAGTATTTT.

This clone is medium-sized by share. The chain couples TRBV20-1 to TRBJ1-2; unclear D gene. This CDR3 has 12 residues. Germline CDR1 is DFQATT and CDR2 is SNEGSKA (reference sequence). The V and J ends lost 3 bases and 7 bases respectively, with 12 bases between them. CDR3 sequence: CSASPPTAGYTF. CDR3 nucleotide sequence: TGCAGTGCTAGCCCCCCCACAGCTGGCTACACCTTC.

This chain joins TRBV10-3 and TRBJ1-5; no definite D call. The J call may be mistaken, given a closer DNA end match to TRBJ2-3. Germline CDR1 ENHRY, CDR2 SYGVKD. The length of the CDR3 is 13 residues. The CDR3 DNA reads TGTGCCATCAGCCCCCGGGTTTTTTGGCCCCAGTATTTT. As protein: CAISPRVFWPQYF.

A few counts support this clone. The rearrangement links TRBV12-3 or TRBV12-4 to TRBJ2-3; weak D call: TRBD2 (5 bases). The V gene lost 7 bases and the J gene lost 0 bases, with 26 bases spanning the gap. The CDR3 is 19 residues long. The CDR3 sequence is CASIFIALEVRTSTDTQYF. The CDR3 region has the DNA TGTGCCAGCATTTTCATTGCCCTGGAGGTGCGAACTAGCACAGATACGCAGTATTTT.

This clone was counted only a few times. The chain is built from TRBV18 and TRBJ2-7; TRBD1 agrees at 10 bases. The J segment lost 2 bases and the V segment lost 2 bases, leaving 0 bases of the junction unmatched. The CDR3 runs 14 residues. Germline CDR1 is KGHSH and CDR2 is LQKENI. The CDR3: CASSPGQGAYEQYF. DNA of the CDR3: TGTGCCAGCTCACCAGGACAGGGGGCCTACGAGCAGTACTTC.

This clone was seen many times. This chain joins TRBV14 and TRBJ2-7; 8 nucleotides match TRBD1. The CDR3 contains 13 residues. The germline V gene encodes CDR1 SGHDN and CDR2 FVKESK. V shed 1 base and J 6 bases; nucleotides not matched to a gene: 2. The CDR3 DNA is TGTGCCAGCAGCCAAGCAGGGGGCGGCGAGCAGTACTTC. The encoded protein is CASSQAGGGEQYF.